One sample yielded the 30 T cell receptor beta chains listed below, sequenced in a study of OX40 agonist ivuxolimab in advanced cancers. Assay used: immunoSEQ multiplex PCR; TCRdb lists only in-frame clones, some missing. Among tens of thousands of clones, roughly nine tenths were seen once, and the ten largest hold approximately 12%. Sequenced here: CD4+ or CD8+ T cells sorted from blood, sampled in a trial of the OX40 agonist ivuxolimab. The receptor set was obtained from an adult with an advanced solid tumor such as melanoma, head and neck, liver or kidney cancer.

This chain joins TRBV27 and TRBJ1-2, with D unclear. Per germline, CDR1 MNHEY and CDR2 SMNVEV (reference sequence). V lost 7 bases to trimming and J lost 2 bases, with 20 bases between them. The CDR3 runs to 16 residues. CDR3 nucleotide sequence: TGTGCCAGCACCACCGGATCTATTGGAGGCAACTATGGCTACACCTTC. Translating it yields CASTTGSIGGNYGYTF.

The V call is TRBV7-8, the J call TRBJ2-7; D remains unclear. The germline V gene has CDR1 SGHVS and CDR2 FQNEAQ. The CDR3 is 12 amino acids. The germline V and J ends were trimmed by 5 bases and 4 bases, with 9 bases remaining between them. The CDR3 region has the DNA TGTGCCAGCAGCCCGACAAATTACGAGCAGTACTTC. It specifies CASSPTNYEQYF.

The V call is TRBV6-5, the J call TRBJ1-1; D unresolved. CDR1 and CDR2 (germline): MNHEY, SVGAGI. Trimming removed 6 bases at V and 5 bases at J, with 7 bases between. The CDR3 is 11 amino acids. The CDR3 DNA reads TGTGCCAGCAGCGCCGGGACTGAAGCTTTCTTT. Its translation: CASSAGTEAFF.

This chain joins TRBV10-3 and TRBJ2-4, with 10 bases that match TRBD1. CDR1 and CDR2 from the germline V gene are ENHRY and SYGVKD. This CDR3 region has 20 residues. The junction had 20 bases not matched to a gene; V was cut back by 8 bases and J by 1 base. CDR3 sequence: CAIAEGGTGDGGDAKNIQYF. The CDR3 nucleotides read TGTGCCATCGCCGAGGGCGGGACAGGGGATGGGGGAGACGCCAAAAACATTCAGTACTTC.

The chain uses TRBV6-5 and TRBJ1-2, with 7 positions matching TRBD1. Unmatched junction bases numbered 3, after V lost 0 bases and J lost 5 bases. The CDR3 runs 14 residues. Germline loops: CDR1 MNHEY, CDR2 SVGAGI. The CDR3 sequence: CASSYSTGRYGYTF. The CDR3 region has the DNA TGTGCCAGCAGTTACTCGACAGGGAGATATGGCTACACCTTC.

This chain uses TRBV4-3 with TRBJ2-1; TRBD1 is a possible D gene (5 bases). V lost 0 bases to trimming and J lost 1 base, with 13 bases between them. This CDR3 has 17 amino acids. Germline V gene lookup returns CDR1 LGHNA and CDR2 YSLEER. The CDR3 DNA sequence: TGCGCCAGCAGCCAAGACTGGGGCCGAATTTCCTACAATGAGCAGTTCTTC. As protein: CASSQDWGRISYNEQFF.

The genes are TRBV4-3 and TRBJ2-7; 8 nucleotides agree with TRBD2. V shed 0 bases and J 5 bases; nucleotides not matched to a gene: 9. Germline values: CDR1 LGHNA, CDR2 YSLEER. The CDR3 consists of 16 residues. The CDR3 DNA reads TGCGCCAGCAGCCAAGATCGAGGCGGGGGGAAAAACGAGCAGTACTTC. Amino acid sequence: CASSQDRGGGKNEQYF.

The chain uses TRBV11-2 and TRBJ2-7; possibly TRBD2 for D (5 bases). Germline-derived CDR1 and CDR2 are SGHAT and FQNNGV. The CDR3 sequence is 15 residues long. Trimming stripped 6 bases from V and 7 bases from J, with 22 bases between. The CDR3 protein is CASSSMDGSSGEQYF. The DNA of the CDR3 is TGTGCCAGCAGTTCCATGGATGGTAGCTCGGGAGAGCAGTACTTC.

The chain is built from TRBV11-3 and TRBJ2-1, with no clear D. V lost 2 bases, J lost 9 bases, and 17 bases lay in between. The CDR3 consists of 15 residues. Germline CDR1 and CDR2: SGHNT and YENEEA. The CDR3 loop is CASSLRVDPWGEQFF. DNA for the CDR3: TGTGCCAGCAGCTTAAGGGTAGACCCGTGGGGTGAGCAGTTCTTC.

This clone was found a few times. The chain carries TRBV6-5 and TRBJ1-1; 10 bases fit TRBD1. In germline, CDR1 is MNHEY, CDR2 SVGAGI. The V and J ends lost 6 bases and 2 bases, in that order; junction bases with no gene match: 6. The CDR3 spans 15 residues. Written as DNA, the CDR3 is TGTGCCAGCAGCCGACAGGGGGCTGTCAACACTGAAGCTTTCTTT. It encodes CASSRQGAVNTEAFF.

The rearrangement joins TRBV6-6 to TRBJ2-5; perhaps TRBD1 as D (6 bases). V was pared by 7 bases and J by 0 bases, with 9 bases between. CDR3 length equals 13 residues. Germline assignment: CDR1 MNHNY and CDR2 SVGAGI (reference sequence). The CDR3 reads CASKQGYQETQYF. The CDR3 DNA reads TGTGCCAGCAAGCAGGGGTACCAAGAGACCCAGTACTTC.

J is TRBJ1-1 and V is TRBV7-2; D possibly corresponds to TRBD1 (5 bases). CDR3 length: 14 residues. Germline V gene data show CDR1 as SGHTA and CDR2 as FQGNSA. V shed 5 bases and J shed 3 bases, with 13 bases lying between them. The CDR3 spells CASSKGTAYTEAFF. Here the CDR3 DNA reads TGTGCCAGCAGCAAAGGGACGGCGTACACTGAAGCTTTCTTT.

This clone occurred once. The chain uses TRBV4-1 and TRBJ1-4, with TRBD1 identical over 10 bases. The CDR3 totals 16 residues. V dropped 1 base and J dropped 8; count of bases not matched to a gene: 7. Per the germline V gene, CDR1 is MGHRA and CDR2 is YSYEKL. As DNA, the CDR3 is TGCGCCAGCAGCCAAGGATTGGGGACAGGGGACGAAAAACTGTTTTTT. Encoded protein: CASSQGLGTGDEKLFF.

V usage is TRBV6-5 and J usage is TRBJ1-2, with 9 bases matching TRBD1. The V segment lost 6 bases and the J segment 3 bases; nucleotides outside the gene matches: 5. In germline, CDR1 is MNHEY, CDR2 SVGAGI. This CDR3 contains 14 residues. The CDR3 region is CASSHRGHHYGYTF. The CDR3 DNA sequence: TGTGCCAGCAGCCACAGGGGGCATCACTATGGCTACACCTTC.

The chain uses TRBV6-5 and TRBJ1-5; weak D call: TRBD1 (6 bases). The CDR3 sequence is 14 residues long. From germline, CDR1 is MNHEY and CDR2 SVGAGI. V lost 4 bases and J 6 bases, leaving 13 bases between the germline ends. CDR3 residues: CASSSDSLFQPQHF. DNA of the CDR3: TGTGCCAGCAGTTCGGACAGCTTATTTCAGCCCCAGCATTTT.

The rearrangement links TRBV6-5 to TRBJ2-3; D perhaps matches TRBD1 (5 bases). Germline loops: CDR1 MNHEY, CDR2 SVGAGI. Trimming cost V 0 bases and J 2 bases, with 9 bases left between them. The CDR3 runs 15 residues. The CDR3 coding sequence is TGTGCCAGCAGTTACTCGGCAGGGCTCACAGATACGCAGTATTTT. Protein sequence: CASSYSAGLTDTQYF.

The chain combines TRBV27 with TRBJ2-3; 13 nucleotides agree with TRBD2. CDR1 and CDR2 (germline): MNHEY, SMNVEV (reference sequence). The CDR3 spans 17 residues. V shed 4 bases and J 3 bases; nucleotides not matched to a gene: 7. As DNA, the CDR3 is TGTGCCAGCAGTTCGCAACTAGCGGGAGGGTTTACAGATACGCAGTATTTT. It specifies CASSSQLAGGFTDTQYF.

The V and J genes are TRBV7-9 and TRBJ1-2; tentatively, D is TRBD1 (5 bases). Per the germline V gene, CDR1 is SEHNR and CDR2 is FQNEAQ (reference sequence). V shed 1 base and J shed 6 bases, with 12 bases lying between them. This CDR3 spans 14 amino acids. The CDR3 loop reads CASSLVTEVDGYTF. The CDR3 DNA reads TGTGCCAGCAGCTTAGTGACAGAAGTGGATGGCTACACCTTC.

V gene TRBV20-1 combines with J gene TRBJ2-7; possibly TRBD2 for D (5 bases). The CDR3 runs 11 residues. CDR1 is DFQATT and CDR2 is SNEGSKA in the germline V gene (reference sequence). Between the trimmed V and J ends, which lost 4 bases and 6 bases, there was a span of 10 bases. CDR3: CSATPGSEQYF. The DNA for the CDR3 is TGCAGTGCTACCCCGGGATCCGAGCAGTACTTC.

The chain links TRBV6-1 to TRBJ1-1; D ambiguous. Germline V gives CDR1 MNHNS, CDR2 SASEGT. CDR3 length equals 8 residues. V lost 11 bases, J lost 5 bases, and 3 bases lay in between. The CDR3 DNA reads TGTGCCCTGACTGAAGCTTTCTTT. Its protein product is CALTEAFF.

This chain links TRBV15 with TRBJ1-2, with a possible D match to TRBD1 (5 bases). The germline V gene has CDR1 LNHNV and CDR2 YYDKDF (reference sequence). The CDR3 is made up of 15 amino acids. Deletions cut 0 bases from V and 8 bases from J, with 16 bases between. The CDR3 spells CATSRDLGGWRGYTF. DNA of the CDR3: TGTGCCACCAGCAGAGATCTGGGGGGGTGGCGCGGCTACACCTTC.

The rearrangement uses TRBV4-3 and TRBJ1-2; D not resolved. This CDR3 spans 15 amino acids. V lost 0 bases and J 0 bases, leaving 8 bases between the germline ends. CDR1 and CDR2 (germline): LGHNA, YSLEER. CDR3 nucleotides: TGCGCCAGCAGCCAAGAAACCCTCCCTAACTATGGCTACACCTTC. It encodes CASSQETLPNYGYTF.

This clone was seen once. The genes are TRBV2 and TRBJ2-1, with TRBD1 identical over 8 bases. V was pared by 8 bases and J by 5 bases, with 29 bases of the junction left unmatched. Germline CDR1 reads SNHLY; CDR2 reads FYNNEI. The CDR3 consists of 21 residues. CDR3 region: CASQTYGDRLVIPWIHNEQFF. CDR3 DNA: TGTGCCAGCCAAACCTACGGGGACAGGCTAGTCATCCCTTGGATTCACAATGAGCAGTTCTTC.

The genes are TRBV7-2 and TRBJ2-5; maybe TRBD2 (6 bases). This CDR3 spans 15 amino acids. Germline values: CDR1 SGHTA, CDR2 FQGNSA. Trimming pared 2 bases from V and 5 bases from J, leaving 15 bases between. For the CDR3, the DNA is TGTGCCAGCAGCTTATTCTTCTCTGGAGGGGAGACCCAGTACTTC. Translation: CASSLFFSGGETQYF.

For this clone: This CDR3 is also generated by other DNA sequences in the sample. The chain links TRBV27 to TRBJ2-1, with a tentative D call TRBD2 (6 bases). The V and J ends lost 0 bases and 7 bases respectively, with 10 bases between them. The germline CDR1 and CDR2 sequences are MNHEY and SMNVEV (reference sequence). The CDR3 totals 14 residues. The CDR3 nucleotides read TGTGCCAGCAGTTTATCCACGGGGGAAAATGAGCAGTTCTTC. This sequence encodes CASSLSTGENEQFF.

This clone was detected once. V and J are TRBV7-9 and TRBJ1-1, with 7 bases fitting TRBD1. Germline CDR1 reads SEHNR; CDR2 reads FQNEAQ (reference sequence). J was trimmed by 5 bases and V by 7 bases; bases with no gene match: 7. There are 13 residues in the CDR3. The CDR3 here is CASTTGARTEAFF. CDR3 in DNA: TGTGCCAGCACCACAGGGGCGAGGACTGAAGCTTTCTTT.

DNA of the CDR3: TGTGCCAGCAGGCACCACTGGCGGCCTAGAAACACCATATATTTT. It codes for CASRHHWRPRNTIYF. The chain uses TRBV7-2 and TRBJ1-3; D unresolved. This CDR3 spans 15 amino acids. V was trimmed by 6 bases and J by 5 bases, leaving 17 bases between them. CDR1 and CDR2 from the germline V gene are SGHTA and FQGNSA.

The CDR3 nucleotides are TGCGCCAGCAGCCTAGGAGGGCCTAACACTGAAGCTTTCTTT. Translation: CASSLGGPNTEAFF. The chain employs TRBV4-3 and TRBJ1-1, with D hard to call. This CDR3 region has 14 residues. Deletions cut 4 bases from V and 2 bases from J, with 11 bases between. Germline V CDR1 and CDR2: LGHNA, YSLEER.

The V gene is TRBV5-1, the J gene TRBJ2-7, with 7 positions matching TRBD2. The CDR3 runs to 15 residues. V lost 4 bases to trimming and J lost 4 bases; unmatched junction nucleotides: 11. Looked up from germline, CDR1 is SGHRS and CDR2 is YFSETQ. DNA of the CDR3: TGCGCCAGCAGCCTACTTGGGGAGGGATTATACGAGCAGTACTTC. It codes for CASSLLGEGLYEQYF.

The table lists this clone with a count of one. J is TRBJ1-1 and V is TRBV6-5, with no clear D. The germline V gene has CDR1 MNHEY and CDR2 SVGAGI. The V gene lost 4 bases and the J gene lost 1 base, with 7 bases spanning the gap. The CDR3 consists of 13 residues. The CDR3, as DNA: TGTGCCAGCAGTTTAGCAGAGAACACTGAAGCTTTCTTT. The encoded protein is CASSLAENTEAFF.